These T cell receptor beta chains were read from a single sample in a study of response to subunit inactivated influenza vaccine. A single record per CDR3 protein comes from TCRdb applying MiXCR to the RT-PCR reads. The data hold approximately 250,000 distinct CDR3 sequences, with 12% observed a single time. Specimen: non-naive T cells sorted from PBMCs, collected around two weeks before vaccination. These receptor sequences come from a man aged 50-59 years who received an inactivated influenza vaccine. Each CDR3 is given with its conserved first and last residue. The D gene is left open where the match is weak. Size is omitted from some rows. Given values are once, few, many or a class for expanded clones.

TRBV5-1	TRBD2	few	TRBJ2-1	TGCGCCAGCAGCTCCTCAGGGACTAGCGGGAGTGGGAATGAGCAGTTCTTC	CASSSSGTSGSGNEQFF
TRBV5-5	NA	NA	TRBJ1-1	TGTGCCAGCAGCTTGGGGCCAGGCCTTCCCGGTGGAGCTTTCTTT	CASSLGPGLPGGAFF
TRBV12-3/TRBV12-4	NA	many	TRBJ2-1	TGTGCCAGCAGTTTCAGAGAAAACGATGAGCAGTTCTTC	CASSFRENDEQFF
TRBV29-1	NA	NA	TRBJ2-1	TGCAGCGTTGCGCAATACAATGAGCAGTTCTTC	CSVAQYNEQFF
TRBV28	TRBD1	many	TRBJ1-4	TGTGCCAGCAGACCTGACAGGGGGGAAGGTGAAAAACTGTTTTTT	CASRPDRGEGEKLFF
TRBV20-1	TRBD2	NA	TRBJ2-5	TGCAGTGCTAGAGATCTAAGGTCTAGCGGGGCTCAAGAGACCCAGTACTTC	CSARDLRSSGAQETQYF
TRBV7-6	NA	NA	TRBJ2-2	TGTGCCAGCAGCTCAGAGGCGAACACCGGGGAGCTGTTTTTT	CASSSEANTGELFF
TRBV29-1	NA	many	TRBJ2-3	TGCAGCGTCACGGGACCCTTTAGCACAGATACGCAGTATTTT	CSVTGPFSTDTQYF
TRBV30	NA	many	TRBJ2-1	TGTGCCTGGAGCCAACCCAACAGGCGCAATGAGCAGTTCTTC	CAWSQPNRRNEQFF
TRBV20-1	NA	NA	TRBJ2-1	TGCAGTGCTAGGGGGTTGGACGGGAGTGGGAATGAGCAGTTCTTC	CSARGLDGSGNEQFF
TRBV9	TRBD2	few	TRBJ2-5	TGTGCCAGCAGCGTATCTCTAGCGGGAGGGGAAGAGACCCAGTACTTC	CASSVSLAGGEETQYF
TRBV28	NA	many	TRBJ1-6	TGTGCCAGCAGTTCCCCATCGGGAGGGGGACGGAATTCACCCCTCCACTTT	CASSSPSGGGRNSPLHF
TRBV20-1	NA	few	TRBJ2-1	TGCAGTGCTTTTCGCGGTGGTCTGAGCTCCTACAATGAGCAGTTCTTC	CSAFRGGLSSYNEQFF
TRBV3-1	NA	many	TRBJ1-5	TGTGCCAGCAGCTTAACCCGAGATCAGCCCCAGCATTTT	CASSLTRDQPQHF
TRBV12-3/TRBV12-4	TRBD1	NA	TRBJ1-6	TGTGCCAGCAACACAGGGGGGACCTATAATTCACCCCTCCACTTT	CASNTGGTYNSPLHF
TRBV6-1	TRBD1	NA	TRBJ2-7	TGTGCCAGCAGTGAAACAGGGGGCAACTACGAGCAGTACTTC	CASSETGGNYEQYF
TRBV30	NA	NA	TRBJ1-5	TGTGCCTGGAGCAAGCCGAATCAGCCCCAGCATTTT	CAWSKPNQPQHF
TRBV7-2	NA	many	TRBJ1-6	TGTGCCAGCAGCTTAGGCATGTCTAATTCACCCCTCCACTTT	CASSLGMSNSPLHF
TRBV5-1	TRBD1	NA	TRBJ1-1	TGCGCCAGCAGCATCGGGACAGGGCGGTTTACTGAAGCTTTCTTT	CASSIGTGRFTEAFF
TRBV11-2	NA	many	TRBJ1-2	TGTGCCAGCAGCACAGCGGAAGGTCCGAGCTATGGCTACACCTTC	CASSTAEGPSYGYTF
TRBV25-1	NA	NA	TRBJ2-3	TGTGCCAGCAGTGACGACAGGCCGGCAGATACGCAGTATTTT	CASSDDRPADTQYF
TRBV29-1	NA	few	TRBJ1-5	TGCAGCGTTGTTGGGGCTCACCAGCCCCAGCATTTT	CSVVGAHQPQHF
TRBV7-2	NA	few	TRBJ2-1	TGTGCCAGCTGTGATCCCTGGGCCCAGACAGGGGACCGCGGGAGAACCTCCTACAATGAGCAGTTCTTC	CASCDPWAQTGDRGRTSYNEQFF
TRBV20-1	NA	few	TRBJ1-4	TGCAGTGCTACCTCGATGGGGACTAATGAAAAACTGTTTTTT	CSATSMGTNEKLFF
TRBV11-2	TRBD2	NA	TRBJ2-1	TGTGCCAGCAGCTGGAGGACTAGCGGGAGCGAGCAGTTCTTC	CASSWRTSGSEQFF
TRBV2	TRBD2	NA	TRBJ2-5	TGTGCCAGCAGTGTCCCAGTGGCGGGAGGAGAGACCCAGTACTTC	CASSVPVAGGETQYF
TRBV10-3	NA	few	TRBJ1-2	TGTGCCATCAGTGGATTAGCAGGGGAACGCGGCTACACCTTC	CAISGLAGERGYTF
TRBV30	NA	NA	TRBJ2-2	TGTGCCTGGAGTGGCAGACCCGGGGAGCTGTTTTTT	CAWSGRPGELFF
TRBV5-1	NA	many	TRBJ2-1	TGCGCCAGCAGCCGCGGGGGCTTCGATGAGCAGTTCTTC	CASSRGGFDEQFF